Reported below is one T cell receptor (beta chain). Its antigen is not identified. These data belong to a study of cytomegalovirus exposure and HLA in healthy donors. Whole-study results and caveats: Listed as cytomegalovirus-associated were 170 or so TCR beta chains. What a later analysis showed was that several of the most significant clusters appeared linked to common viral pathogens. Later analysis demonstrated an association between a missense DCLRE1C variant and TCR beta V- and J-gene trimming. TRBV6-2, TRBV6-3 and some other V segments were excluded as indistinguishable.

The PCR had 60 Vbeta and 13 Jbeta primers. Some clones are missing from TCRdb's copy, which holds only in-frame ones; the method was immunoSEQ multiplex PCR. The repertoire holds some 170,000 clones, with approximately 81% as singletons. Germline CDR1 MNHEY, CDR2 SVGAGI. The CDR3 is 14 amino acids. V gave up 5 bases and J gave up 8 bases, with 15 bases separating them. The material sequenced was PBMCs. The source is a woman in her thirties in good health and CMV-seropositive. The rearrangement uses TRBV6-5 and TRBJ1-4; D perhaps matches TRBD1 (6 bases). CDR3 sequence: CASSNTGREEKLFF. In DNA, the CDR3 is TGTGCCAGCAGTAACACAGGGAGGGAAGAAAAACTGTTTTTT.